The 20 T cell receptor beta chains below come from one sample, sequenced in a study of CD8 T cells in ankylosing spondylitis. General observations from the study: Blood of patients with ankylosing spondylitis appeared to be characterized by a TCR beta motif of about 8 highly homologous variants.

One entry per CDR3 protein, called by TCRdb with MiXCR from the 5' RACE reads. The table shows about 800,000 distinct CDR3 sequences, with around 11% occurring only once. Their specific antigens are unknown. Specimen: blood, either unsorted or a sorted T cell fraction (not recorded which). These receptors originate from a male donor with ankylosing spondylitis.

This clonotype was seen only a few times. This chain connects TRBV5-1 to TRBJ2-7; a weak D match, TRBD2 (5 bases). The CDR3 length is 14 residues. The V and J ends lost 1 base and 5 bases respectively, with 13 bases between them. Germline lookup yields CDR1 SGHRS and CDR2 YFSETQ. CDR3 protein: CASSLKLDLDEQYF. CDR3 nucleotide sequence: TGCGCCAGCAGCTTGAAACTAGACTTGGACGAGCAGTACTTC.

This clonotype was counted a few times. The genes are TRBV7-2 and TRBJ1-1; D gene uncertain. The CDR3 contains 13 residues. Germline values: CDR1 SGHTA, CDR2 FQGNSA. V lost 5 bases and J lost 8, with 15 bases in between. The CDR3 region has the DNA TGTGCCAGCAGCCGAAACCCGGGCCTCGAAGCTTTCTTT. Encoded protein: CASSRNPGLEAFF.

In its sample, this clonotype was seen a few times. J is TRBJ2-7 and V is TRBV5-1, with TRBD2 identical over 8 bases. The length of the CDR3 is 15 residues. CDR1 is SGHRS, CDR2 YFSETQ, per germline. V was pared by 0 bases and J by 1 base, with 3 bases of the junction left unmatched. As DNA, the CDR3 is TGCGCCAGCAGCTTGGACCCGGGAGGGTCCTACGAGCAGTACTTC. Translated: CASSLDPGGSYEQYF. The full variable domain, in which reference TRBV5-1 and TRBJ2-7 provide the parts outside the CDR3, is KAGVTQTPRYLIKTRGQQVTLSCSPISGHRSVSWYQQTPGQGLQFLFEYFSETQRNKGNFPGRFSGRQFSNSRSEMNVSTLELGDSALYLCASSLDPGGSYEQYFGPGTRLTVT.

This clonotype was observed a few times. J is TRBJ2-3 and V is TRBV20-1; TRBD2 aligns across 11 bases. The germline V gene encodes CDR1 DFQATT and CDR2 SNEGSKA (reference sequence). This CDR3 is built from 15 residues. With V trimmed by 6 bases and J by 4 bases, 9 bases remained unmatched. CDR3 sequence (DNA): TGCAGTGCCAAAGTAGGGACTAGCGGTTCAGATACGCAGTATTTT. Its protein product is CSAKVGTSGSDTQYF.

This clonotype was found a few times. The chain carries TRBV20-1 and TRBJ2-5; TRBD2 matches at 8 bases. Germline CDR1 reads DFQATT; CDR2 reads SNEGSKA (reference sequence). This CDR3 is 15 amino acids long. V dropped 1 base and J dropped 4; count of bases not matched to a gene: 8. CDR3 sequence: CSARGGLVIGETQYF. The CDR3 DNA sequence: TGCAGTGCTAGAGGGGGACTAGTCATTGGAGAGACCCAGTACTTC.

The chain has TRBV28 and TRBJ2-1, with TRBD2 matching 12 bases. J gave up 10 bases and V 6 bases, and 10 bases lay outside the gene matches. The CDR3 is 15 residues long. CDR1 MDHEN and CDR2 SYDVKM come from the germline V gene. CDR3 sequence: CASRDRLAGVLEQFF. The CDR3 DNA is TGTGCCAGCAGAGACCGACTAGCGGGAGTTCTGGAGCAGTTCTTC.

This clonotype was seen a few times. The CDR3 sequence: CASSRGLRFTGELFF. The CDR3 nucleotides are TGTGCCAGCAGCCGAGGTCTGAGATTCACCGGGGAGCTGTTTTTT. The rearrangement links TRBV7-3 to TRBJ2-2, with D unclear. Germline CDR1 is SGHTA and CDR2 is FQGTGA. V was shortened by 5 bases and J by 4 bases, with 14 bases between the two germline ends. CDR3 size: 15 residues.

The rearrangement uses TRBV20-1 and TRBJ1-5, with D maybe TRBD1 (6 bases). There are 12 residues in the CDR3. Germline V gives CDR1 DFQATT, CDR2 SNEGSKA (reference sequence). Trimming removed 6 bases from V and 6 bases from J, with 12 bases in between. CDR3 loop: CSASTGGQPQHF. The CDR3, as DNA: TGCAGTGCGTCGACAGGAGGTCAGCCCCAGCATTTT.

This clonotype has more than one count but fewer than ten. The DNA for the CDR3 is TGTGCCAGCAGAAGGACGGCGGATTCCTACGAGCAGTACTTC. Translated, it gives CASRRTADSYEQYF. The chain uses TRBV7-2 and TRBJ2-7; unclear D gene. Germline values: CDR1 SGHTA, CDR2 FQGNSA. The germline V and J ends were trimmed by 6 bases and 1 base, with 13 bases remaining between them. This CDR3 spans 14 amino acids.

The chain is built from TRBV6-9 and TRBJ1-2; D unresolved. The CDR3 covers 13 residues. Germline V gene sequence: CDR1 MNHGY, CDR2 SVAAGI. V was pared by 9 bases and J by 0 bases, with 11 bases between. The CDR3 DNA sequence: TGTGCCAGTGCCCCCGGGGCTAACTATGGCTACACCTTC. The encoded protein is CASAPGANYGYTF.

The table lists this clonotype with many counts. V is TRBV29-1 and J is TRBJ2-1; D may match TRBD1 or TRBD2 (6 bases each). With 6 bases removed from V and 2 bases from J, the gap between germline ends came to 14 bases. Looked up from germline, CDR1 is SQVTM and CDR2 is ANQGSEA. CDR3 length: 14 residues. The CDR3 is CSVRGLAPYNEQFF. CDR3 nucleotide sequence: TGCAGCGTACGGGGGCTAGCCCCCTACAATGAGCAGTTCTTC.

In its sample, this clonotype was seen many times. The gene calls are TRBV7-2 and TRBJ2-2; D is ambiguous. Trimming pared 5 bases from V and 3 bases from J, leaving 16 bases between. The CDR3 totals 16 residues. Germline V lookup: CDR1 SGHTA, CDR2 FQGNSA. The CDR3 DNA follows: TGTGCCAGCAGCACCCACCCCCCCTTGGACACCGGGGAGCTGTTTTTT. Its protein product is CASSTHPPLDTGELFF. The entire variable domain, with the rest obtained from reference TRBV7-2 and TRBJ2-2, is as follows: GAGVSQSPSNKVTEKGKDVELRCDPISGHTALYWYRQSLGQGLEFLIYFQGNSAPDKSGLPSDRFSAERTGGSVSTLTIQRTQQEDSAVYLCASSTHPPLDTGELFFGEGSRLTVL.

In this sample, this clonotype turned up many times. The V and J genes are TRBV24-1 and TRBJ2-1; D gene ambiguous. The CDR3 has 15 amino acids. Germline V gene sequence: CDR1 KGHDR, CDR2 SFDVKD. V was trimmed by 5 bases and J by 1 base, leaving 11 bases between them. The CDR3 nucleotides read TGTGCCACCAGTGGAATGGGAAGGTCCTACAATGAGCAGTTCTTC. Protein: CATSGMGRSYNEQFF.

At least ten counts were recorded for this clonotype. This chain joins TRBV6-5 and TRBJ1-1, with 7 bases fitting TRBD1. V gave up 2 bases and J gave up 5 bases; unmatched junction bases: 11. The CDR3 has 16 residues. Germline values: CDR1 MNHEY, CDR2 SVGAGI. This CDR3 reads CASSYVGGLDRTEAFF. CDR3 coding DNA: TGTGCCAGCAGTTACGTAGGGGGCCTGGATCGGACTGAAGCTTTCTTT.

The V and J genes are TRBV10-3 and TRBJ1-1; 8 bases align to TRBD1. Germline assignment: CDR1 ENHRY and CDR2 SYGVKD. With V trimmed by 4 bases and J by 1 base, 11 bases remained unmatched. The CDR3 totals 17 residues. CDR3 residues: CAISGGPLDRGNTEAFF. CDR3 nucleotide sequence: TGTGCCATCAGTGGCGGCCCGCTTGACAGGGGGAACACTGAAGCTTTCTTT.

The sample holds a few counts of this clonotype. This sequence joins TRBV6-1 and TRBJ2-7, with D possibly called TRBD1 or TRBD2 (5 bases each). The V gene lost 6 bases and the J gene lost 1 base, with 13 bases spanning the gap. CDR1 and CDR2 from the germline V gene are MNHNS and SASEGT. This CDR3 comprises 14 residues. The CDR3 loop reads CASRPRGVSYEQYF. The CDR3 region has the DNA TGTGCCAGCAGGCCAAGAGGGGTTTCCTACGAGCAGTACTTC.

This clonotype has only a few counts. The CDR3 loop reads CASSLGTSGSADTQYF. The CDR3 DNA reads as TGTGCCAGCAGCTTGGGGACTAGCGGGAGCGCCGATACGCAGTATTTT. The chain combines TRBV7-6 with TRBJ2-3; 14 positions match TRBD2. The ends lost 3 bases at V and 6 bases at J; junction bases unmatched: 5. From germline, CDR1 is SGHVS and CDR2 FNYEAQ. The CDR3 consists of 16 residues.

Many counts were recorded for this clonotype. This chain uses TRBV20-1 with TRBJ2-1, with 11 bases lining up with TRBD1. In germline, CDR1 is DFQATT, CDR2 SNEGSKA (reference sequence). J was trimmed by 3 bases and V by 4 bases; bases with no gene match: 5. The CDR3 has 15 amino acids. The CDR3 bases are TGCAGTGCTACCGGGACAGGGGGAATCTACAATGAGCAGTTCTTC. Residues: CSATGTGGIYNEQFF.

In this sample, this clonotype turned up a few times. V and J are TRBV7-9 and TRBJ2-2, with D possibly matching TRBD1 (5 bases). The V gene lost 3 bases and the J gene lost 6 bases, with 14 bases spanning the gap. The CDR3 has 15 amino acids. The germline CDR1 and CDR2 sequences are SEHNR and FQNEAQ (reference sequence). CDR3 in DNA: TGTGCCAGCAGCTTCAGGGATTGGGGCCCCGGGGAGCTGTTTTTT. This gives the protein CASSFRDWGPGELFF.

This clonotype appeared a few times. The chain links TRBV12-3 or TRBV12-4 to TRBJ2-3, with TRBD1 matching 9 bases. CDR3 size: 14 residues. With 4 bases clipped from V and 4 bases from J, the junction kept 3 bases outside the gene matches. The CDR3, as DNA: TGTGCCAGCAGTTCGACAGGGGGAGCAGATACGCAGTATTTT. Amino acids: CASSSTGGADTQYF.